These 29 T cell receptor beta chains came from one sample sequenced in a study of cytomegalovirus exposure and HLA in healthy donors. Profiling relied on immunoSEQ multiplex PCR, and the TCRdb table lists in-frame clones only, not all of them. The sample has roughly 140,000 clones; less than 90% are singletons. The sequencing input was PBMCs. These TCRs come from a woman aged 18-29 years in good health and CMV-seropositive.

V gene TRBV4-1 combines with J gene TRBJ1-2, with 8 bases matching TRBD1. Per the germline V gene, CDR1 is MGHRA and CDR2 is YSYEKL. V dropped 4 bases and J dropped 1; count of bases not matched to a gene: 11. This CDR3 has 17 residues. The CDR3 protein is CASSPLGRRGHNYGYTF. The CDR3 nucleotides are TGCGCCAGCAGCCCCTTGGGCCGCAGGGGGCATAACTATGGCTACACCTTC.

The chain has TRBV10-1 and TRBJ1-1; D is unresolved. The CDR3 covers 13 residues. The germline V gene has CDR1 WNHNN and CDR2 SYGVQD (reference sequence). V gave up 5 bases and J gave up 0 bases, with 7 bases separating them. CDR3 bases: TGCGCCAGCAGTCGCGATATGAACACTGAAGCTTTCTTT. Its protein product is CASSRDMNTEAFF.

The chain joins TRBV6-1 to TRBJ2-3; 8 bases are shared with TRBD1. Germline CDR1 and CDR2: MNHNS and SASEGT. After removal of 6 bases from V and 3 bases from J, the junction contained 8 bases not matched to a gene. This CDR3 is built from 15 residues. The CDR3 DNA follows: TGTGCCAGCAGAGCTACAGGGGGGTATACAGATACGCAGTATTTT. It specifies CASRATGGYTDTQYF.

About this clone itself: An end of the junction differs from the germline gene, which may be a read error. The chain couples TRBV7-7 to TRBJ2-5; 8 nucleotides match TRBD1. The CDR3 length is 13 residues. Germline-derived CDR1 and CDR2 are SSHAT and FNYEAQ (reference sequence). The CDR3, as DNA: TGTGCTAGCAGCCAAGACAGGGGAGAGACCCAGTACTTC. Its protein is CASSQDRGETQYF. The full variable domain, with the rest looked up from reference TRBV7-7 and TRBJ2-5, is GAGVSQSPRYKVTKRGQDVTLRCDPISSHATLYWYQQALGQGPEFLTYFNYEAQPDKSGLPSDRFSAERPEGSISTLTIQRTEQRDSAMYRCASSQDRGETQYFGPGTRLLVL.

This chain links TRBV28 with TRBJ2-7, with a tentative D call TRBD2 (7 bases). V was cut by 5 bases and J by 5 bases, with 16 bases left in between. The CDR3 sequence is 14 residues long. Germline CDR1 is MDHEN and CDR2 is SYDVKM. The CDR3 DNA sequence: TGTGCCAGCAGTCTAGGGGGGGCTAGCGACGAGCAGTACTTC. As protein: CASSLGGASDEQYF.

In its sample, this clone was seen once. J is TRBJ1-1 and V is TRBV9; D is possibly TRBD1 (6 bases). This CDR3 contains 15 residues. Germline lookup yields CDR1 SGDLS and CDR2 YYNGEE. Trimming took 0 bases from V and 0 from J, leaving 9 bases between them. DNA of the CDR3: TGTGCCAGCAGCGTAGCTGGACAGCTGAACACTGAAGCTTTCTTT. This gives the protein CASSVAGQLNTEAFF.

V gene TRBV27 combines with J gene TRBJ2-1; tentatively, D is TRBD2 (5 bases). Trimming cost V 9 bases and J 0 bases, with 12 bases left between them. CDR1 and CDR2 from the germline V gene are MNHEY and SMNVEV (reference sequence). This CDR3 has 14 residues. The chain's CDR3 is CARISVSSYNEQFF. For the CDR3, the DNA is TGTGCCAGGATTAGCGTCAGCTCCTACAATGAGCAGTTCTTC.

The chain joins TRBV4-1 to TRBJ2-7, with D maybe TRBD1 (6 bases). Germline CDR1 MGHRA, CDR2 YSYEKL. The V end lost 1 base, the J end lost 4 bases, and 17 bases lay between the germline ends. CDR3 length: 16 residues. The CDR3, as DNA: TGCGCCAGCAGCCAAGTGGCAAGGGCAGGGGCGTACGAGCAGTACTTC. Its protein is CASSQVARAGAYEQYF.

This clone was detected only once. Here the CDR3 DNA reads TGTGCCAGCAGTTCAACAGGCTACGAGCAGTACTTC. Its protein is CASSSTGYEQYF. This chain connects TRBV28 to TRBJ2-7; D might be TRBD1 (5 bases). Trimming shortened V by 4 bases and J by 3 bases, and 7 bases separated the two germline ends. The CDR3 totals 12 residues. Germline CDR1 MDHEN, CDR2 SYDVKM.

The chain links TRBV5-6 to TRBJ2-7, with TRBD2 matching 8 bases. Germline assignment: CDR1 SGHDT and CDR2 YYEEEE. With 3 bases clipped from V and 3 bases from J, the junction kept 5 bases outside the gene matches. The CDR3 has 14 amino acids. CDR3 DNA: TGTGCCAGCAGCTATGGGACTAGGGTCTACGAGCAGTACTTC. Encoded protein: CASSYGTRVYEQYF.

In its sample, this clone was seen a few times. The chain couples TRBV2 to TRBJ1-2, with 7 bases identical to TRBD1. The V gene end was trimmed by 3 bases and the J gene end by 10 bases; junction bases not matched to a gene: 8. In germline, CDR1 is SNHLY, CDR2 FYNNEI. The CDR3 totals 13 residues. CDR3 in amino acids: CASSDSHRGDYTF. The CDR3 nucleotides read TGTGCCAGCAGTGATTCCCACAGGGGCGACTACACCTTC.

The gene calls are TRBV18 and TRBJ2-1; D gene ambiguous. V was cut by 6 bases and J by 0 bases, with 12 bases left in between. The CDR3 spans 15 residues. Germline V lookup: CDR1 KGHSH, CDR2 LQKENI. CDR3 DNA sequence: TGTGCCAGCTCCCCGCTCGGCGGCTCCTACAATGAGCAGTTCTTC. This gives the protein CASSPLGGSYNEQFF.

V usage is TRBV7-2 and J usage is TRBJ2-1; 7 nucleotides line up with TRBD2. CDR1 and CDR2 from the germline V gene are SGHTA and FQGNSA. Trimming cost V 5 bases and J 10 bases; bases outside gene matches: 11. The CDR3 totals 14 residues. Written as DNA, the CDR3 is TGTGCCAGCAGCCCTTTGAGGGAGGGCAAAGAGCAGTTCTTC. This gives the protein CASSPLREGKEQFF.

This clone turned up a few times. This chain uses TRBV7-9 with TRBJ1-1; tentative D call: TRBD1 (5 bases). Trimming shortened V by 4 bases and J by 4 bases, and 7 bases separated the two germline ends. Germline V gene lookup returns CDR1 SEHNR and CDR2 FQNEAQ (reference sequence). The CDR3 extends over 12 amino acids. Written as DNA, the CDR3 is TGTGCCAGCAGCTCCGGGGGCACTGAAGCTTTCTTT. Translating gives CASSSGGTEAFF.

V gene TRBV19 combines with J gene TRBJ2-3; D gene ambiguous. The CDR3 runs 14 residues. From germline, CDR1 is LNHDA and CDR2 SQIVND (reference sequence). V lost 4 bases, J lost 1 base, and 9 bases lay in between. This CDR3 reads CASSTNRGTDTQYF. DNA of the CDR3: TGTGCCAGTAGTACAAACCGGGGCACAGATACGCAGTATTTT.

In its sample, this clone was seen once. This chain joins TRBV6-5 and TRBJ2-7; the match to TRBD2 covers 8 bases. The V segment lost 5 bases and the J segment 5 bases; nucleotides outside the gene matches: 5. CDR1 MNHEY and CDR2 SVGAGI come from the germline V gene. The CDR3 has 13 amino acids. The chain's CDR3 is CASSLGGRHEQYF. The DNA of the CDR3 is TGTGCCAGCAGTCTCGGCGGGAGGCACGAGCAGTACTTC.

This rearrangement joins TRBV30 to TRBJ1-1; the match to TRBD1 covers 7 bases. Trimming cost V 5 bases and J 5 bases; bases outside gene matches: 11. Looked up from germline, CDR1 is GTSNPN and CDR2 is SVGIG (reference sequence). The CDR3 runs 14 residues. The CDR3 nucleotides read TGTGCCTGGTGTCCCAACAGGGGATGGACTGAAGCTTTCTTT. Translation: CAWCPNRGWTEAFF.

The chain has TRBV7-2 and TRBJ2-2; 9 bases are a match to TRBD2. The germline CDR1 and CDR2 sequences are SGHTA and FQGNSA. Germline trimming cut 4 bases from V and 4 bases from J; bases unmatched to any gene: 10. The CDR3 length is 17 residues. CDR3 DNA sequence: TGTGCCAGCAGCTGGAAAAGGACTAGCGACTTCACCGGGGAGCTGTTTTTT. Encoded protein: CASSWKRTSDFTGELFF.

The CDR3 coding sequence is TGTGCCAGCAGCTACGGAGGGGCTAGCGGGAGGAATGAGCAGTTCTTC. Translated: CASSYGGASGRNEQFF. The J gene is TRBJ2-1, the V gene TRBV11-3; 11 nucleotides align to TRBD2. From germline, CDR1 is SGHNT and CDR2 YENEEA. The CDR3 totals 16 residues. The trim removed 4 bases at V and 7 bases at J, leaving 9 bases unmatched.

This chain connects TRBV11-3 to TRBJ2-2; D may be TRBD2 (6 bases). The V end lost 5 bases, the J end lost 6 bases, and 16 bases lay between the germline ends. There are 15 residues in the CDR3. From germline, CDR1 is SGHNT and CDR2 YENEEA. The CDR3 DNA is TGTGCCAGCAGCCCACGGGAGACACTAGCCGGGGAGCTGTTTTTT. Its translation: CASSPRETLAGELFF. The full variable domain, completed using reference TRBV11-3 and TRBJ2-2, is EAGVVQSPRYKIIEKKQPVAFWCNPISGHNTLYWYLQNLGQGPELLIRYENEEAVDDSQLPKDRFSAERLKGVDSTLKIQPAELGDSAVYLCASSPRETLAGELFFGEGSRLTVL.

This clone was recorded only once. This chain joins TRBV10-1 and TRBJ2-2; 8 bases map to TRBD2. Germline CDR1 reads WNHNN; CDR2 reads SYGVQD (reference sequence). J lost 5 bases, V lost 2 bases, and 4 bases had no gene match. The CDR3 contains 15 residues. CDR3 sequence reads: CASSEAGGNTGELFF. The CDR3 coding sequence is TGCGCCAGCAGTGAGGCGGGAGGTAATACCGGGGAGCTGTTTTTT.

This clone occurred once. The chain couples TRBV5-1 to TRBJ2-1, with D possibly TRBD2 on 5 matching bases. Trimming took off 4 bases at V and 4 bases at J, with 12 bases between the two ends. CDR1 and CDR2 from the germline V gene are SGHRS and YFSETQ. CDR3 length equals 14 residues. DNA of the CDR3: TGCGCCAGCAGCGGGGAGAAAGGTTACAATGAGCAGTTCTTC. Translating gives CASSGEKGYNEQFF.

The chain joins TRBV30 to TRBJ2-2; D remains ambiguous. The CDR3 sequence is 13 residues long. Germline V gene sequence: CDR1 GTSNPN, CDR2 SVGIG (reference sequence). The V end lost 0 bases, the J end lost 8 bases, and 10 bases lay between the germline ends. In DNA, the CDR3 is TGTGCCTGGAGTGTAACTCAGACAGGGGAGCTGTTTTTT. Protein: CAWSVTQTGELFF.

This chain links TRBV30 with TRBJ1-1, with D unresolved. This CDR3 spans 14 amino acids. V lost 4 bases and J 0 bases, leaving 12 bases between the germline ends. Germline V gene sequence: CDR1 GTSNPN, CDR2 SVGIG (reference sequence). The CDR3 protein is CAWTREELNTEAFF. In DNA form, the CDR3 reads TGTGCCTGGACCCGAGAGGAGCTGAACACTGAAGCTTTCTTT.

The gene calls are TRBV5-1 and TRBJ2-1; 7 bases are shared with TRBD2. The CDR3 contains 17 residues. The V gene's germline CDR1 is SGHRS and CDR2 YFSETQ. Losses at the gene ends were 0 bases for V and 4 bases for J; bases not matched to a gene: 10. The CDR3 sequence: CASSLESAGVGYNEQFF. CDR3 nucleotides: TGCGCCAGCAGCTTGGAATCCGCGGGAGTAGGGTACAATGAGCAGTTCTTC.

In this sample, this clone turned up once. V is TRBV15 and J is TRBJ2-1; unclear D gene. The CDR3 contains 14 residues. Germline CDR1 reads LNHNV; CDR2 reads YYDKDF (reference sequence). Deletions cut 0 bases from V and 6 bases from J, with 9 bases between. The CDR3 DNA sequence: TGTGCCACCAGCAGAGATCTCGCTAGCAATGAGCAGTTCTTC. As protein: CATSRDLASNEQFF.

This clone showed up just a few times. The V call is TRBV9, the J call TRBJ2-3; D is undetermined. The CDR3 spans 13 residues. Germline V gene lookup returns CDR1 SGDLS and CDR2 YYNGEE. Trimming took off 0 bases at V and 10 bases at J, with 12 bases between the two ends. The CDR3 is CASSVDLSAAQYF. CDR3 DNA: TGTGCCAGCAGCGTAGATTTGTCGGCGGCGCAGTATTTT.

This rearrangement joins TRBV5-4 to TRBJ1-1, with a tentative D call TRBD1 (6 bases). The CDR3 runs 14 residues. Germline V gives CDR1 SGHNT, CDR2 YYREEE (reference sequence). The V and J ends lost 4 bases and 4 bases respectively, with 14 bases between them. The CDR3 reads CASSNTGFGTEAFF. The CDR3 bases are TGTGCCAGCAGCAATACAGGGTTTGGCACTGAAGCTTTCTTT.

The rearrangement joins TRBV5-1 to TRBJ1-2; 8 nucleotides match TRBD1. The junction had 7 bases not matched to a gene; V was cut back by 5 bases and J by 1 base. CDR1 and CDR2 (germline): SGHRS, YFSETQ. The CDR3 is 15 residues long. The CDR3 DNA reads as TGCGCCAGCAGGATACCGACAGGGGATAACTATGGCTACACCTTC. Translated, it gives CASRIPTGDNYGYTF.